The 17 T cell receptor beta chains below come from one sample, sequenced in a study of cytomegalovirus exposure and HLA in healthy donors. The PCR ran on 60 Vbeta and 13 Jbeta primers. TCRdb's table, derived via immunoSEQ multiplex PCR, lists solely in-frame clones and lacks some. This table has some 180,000 clones, around 88% appearing once. The source material was PBMCs. The receptors stem from a middle-aged man in good health and CMV-seropositive.

This chain connects TRBV2 to TRBJ2-5; D is perhaps TRBD2 (6 bases). Germline V CDR1 and CDR2: SNHLY, FYNNEI. CDR3 length: 14 amino acids. V gave up 7 bases and J gave up 2 bases, with 14 bases separating them. The CDR3 spells CASNPGREQETQYF. CDR3 sequence (DNA): TGTGCCAGCAACCCGGGGCGGGAACAAGAGACCCAGTACTTC.

The gene calls are TRBV6-6 and TRBJ2-1, with TRBD2 identical over 7 bases. Germline V lookup: CDR1 MNHNY, CDR2 SVGAGI (reference sequence). The CDR3 totals 14 residues. J was trimmed by 7 bases and V by 5 bases; bases with no gene match: 8. CDR3 in amino acids: CASSRTSDWNEQFF. CDR3 coding DNA: TGTGCCAGCAGTCGGACTAGTGACTGGAATGAGCAGTTCTTC.

This clone has just a few counts. The sample carries other DNA sequences with the same CDR3. The rearrangement links TRBV6-5 to TRBJ2-7, with D perhaps matching TRBD1 (6 bases). The germline CDR1 and CDR2 sequences are MNHEY and SVGAGI. The CDR3 spans 14 residues. The V end was cut by 0 bases, the J end by 4 bases, with 10 bases between. The CDR3 is CASSYSDRGYEQYF. CDR3 nucleotide sequence: TGTGCCAGCAGTTACTCGGACAGAGGGTACGAGCAGTACTTC.

This sequence joins TRBV19 and TRBJ2-2; the D gene is possibly TRBD1 (5 bases). This CDR3 has 12 amino acids. The germline V gene encodes CDR1 LNHDA and CDR2 SQIVND (reference sequence). The V gene lost 6 bases and the J gene lost 7 bases, with 9 bases spanning the gap. The CDR3 here is CASSPQGGELFF. CDR3 nucleotides: TGTGCCAGTAGCCCTCAGGGCGGGGAGCTGTTTTTT. Looking up the rest from reference TRBV19 and TRBJ2-2 gives the full variable domain: DGGITQSPKYLFRKEGQNVTLSCEQNLNHDAMYWYRQDPGQGLRLIYYSQIVNDFQKGDIAEGYSVSREKKESFPLTVTSAQKNPTAFYLCASSPQGGELFFGEGSRLTVL.

This chain connects TRBV4-1 to TRBJ2-5; perhaps TRBD1 as D (6 bases). The germline V and J ends were trimmed by 0 bases and 5 bases, with 16 bases remaining between them. There are 16 residues in the CDR3. CDR1 MGHRA and CDR2 YSYEKL come from the germline V gene. The CDR3 region has the DNA TGCGCCAGCAGCCAAGAGGAAGGCAGGGGTAGGGAGACCCAGTACTTC. It specifies CASSQEEGRGRETQYF.

V usage is TRBV5-6 and J usage is TRBJ2-3; maybe TRBD2 (5 bases). The germline V gene has CDR1 SGHDT and CDR2 YYEEEE. The V end was cut by 0 bases, the J end by 4 bases, with 18 bases between. The CDR3 contains 17 residues. The CDR3 DNA reads as TGTGCCAGCAGCTTGGCCGTGGCTCCTATCGGGGCAGATACGCAGTATTTT. Amino acid sequence: CASSLAVAPIGADTQYF.

J is TRBJ1-1 and V is TRBV5-4; D not certain. Germline V gene lookup returns CDR1 SGHNT and CDR2 YYREEE (reference sequence). The V end was cut by 2 bases, the J end by 5 bases, with 13 bases between. The CDR3 spans 14 residues. The CDR3 spells CASSFYRDRTEAFF. In DNA form, the CDR3 reads TGTGCCAGCAGCTTTTACCGGGATAGGACTGAAGCTTTCTTT.

The chain combines TRBV6-5 with TRBJ2-7, with 11 bases that match TRBD2. From germline, CDR1 is MNHEY and CDR2 SVGAGI. The CDR3 extends over 15 amino acids. J lost 6 bases, V lost 2 bases, and 6 bases had no gene match. CDR3 DNA sequence: TGTGCCAGCAGTTACGAAGGGACTAGCGGCTCCGAGCAGTACTTC. Its translation is CASSYEGTSGSEQYF.

The chain is built from TRBV27 and TRBJ2-7, with 10 bases fitting TRBD1. Trimming cost V 3 bases and J 6 bases; bases outside gene matches: 8. Germline V gene sequence: CDR1 MNHEY, CDR2 SMNVEV (reference sequence). This CDR3 contains 15 residues. Here the CDR3 reads CASSLGGTGVIEQYF. The CDR3 DNA reads TGTGCCAGCAGTTTGGGTGGGACAGGGGTAATCGAGCAGTACTTC.

This sequence joins TRBV5-5 and TRBJ1-5, with D unclear. V shed 2 bases and J shed 5 bases, with 8 bases lying between them. This CDR3 has 13 amino acids. Germline CDR1 and CDR2: SGHKS and YYEKEE (reference sequence). CDR3 nucleotide sequence: TGTGCCAGCAGCTTAGAGGTTCATCAGCCCCAGCATTTT. Residues: CASSLEVHQPQHF.

This rearrangement joins TRBV7-2 to TRBJ2-3; D is uncertain. Deletions cut 6 bases from V and 2 bases from J, with 9 bases between. The CDR3 has 13 residues. The germline V gene encodes CDR1 SGHTA and CDR2 FQGNSA. The DNA for the CDR3 is TGTGCCAGCAGTGGCAGGCCCACAGATACGCAGTATTTT. Its protein is CASSGRPTDTQYF.

The chain is built from TRBV30 and TRBJ1-2; TRBD1 is a possible D gene (5 bases). Trimming shortened V by 4 bases and J by 7 bases, and 13 bases separated the two germline ends. This CDR3 is built from 12 residues. CDR1 and CDR2 (germline): GTSNPN, SVGIG (reference sequence). CDR3 amino acids: CAWTNQRGGYTF. Here the CDR3 DNA reads TGTGCCTGGACAAACCAAAGGGGTGGCTACACCTTC.

The V gene is TRBV21-1, the J gene TRBJ2-7; the D call in the table, TRBD2, was not verified against the DNA. TRBV21-1 is shown as a pseudogene. The CDR3 spans 14 residues. The CDR3 sequence is CASSGPSGRREQYF. CDR3 sequence (DNA): TGTGCCAGCAGCGGGCCCAGCGGGAGACGCGAGCAGTACTTC.

V usage is TRBV6-4 and J usage is TRBJ1-1; 7 bases agree with TRBD1. The CDR3 covers 11 residues. V gave up 6 bases and J gave up 7 bases; unmatched junction bases: 2. Germline lookup yields CDR1 MRHNA and CDR2 SNTAGT. The CDR3, as DNA: TGTGCCAGCAGGCAGGGGGTTGAAGCTTTCTTT. Translating gives CASRQGVEAFF.

The V call is TRBV30, the J call TRBJ2-1; 7 positions match TRBD2. This CDR3 has 15 amino acids. The J segment lost 7 bases and the V segment lost 0 bases, leaving 9 bases of the junction unmatched. The V gene's germline CDR1 is GTSNPN and CDR2 SVGIG (reference sequence). The CDR3 DNA reads TGTGCCTGGAGTGTCTCAGGACTAGGGAATAATGAGCAGTTCTTC. This sequence encodes CAWSVSGLGNNEQFF.

The chain couples TRBV9 to TRBJ2-2; 10 bases fit TRBD1. Germline V gene lookup returns CDR1 SGDLS and CDR2 YYNGEE. V lost 2 bases and J lost 6; bases outside the gene matches: 7. The CDR3 contains 16 residues. CDR3 nucleotide sequence: TGTGCCAGCAGCGTGGGATCCGGGACAGGGGCCGGGGAGCTGTTTTTT. Residues: CASSVGSGTGAGELFF. Supplemented by reference TRBV9 and TRBJ2-2, the full variable domain reads DSGVTQTPKHLITATGQRVTLRCSPRSGDLSVYWYQQSLDQGLQFLIQYYNGEERAKGNILERFSAQQFPDLHSELNLSSLELGDSALYFCASSVGSGTGAGELFFGEGSRLTVL.

This chain connects TRBV6-1 to TRBJ2-7, with D possibly being TRBD2 (6 bases). This CDR3 is built from 14 residues. V lost 11 bases to trimming and J lost 0 bases, with 17 bases between them. Germline loops: CDR1 MNHNS, CDR2 SASEGT. The CDR3 region is CAVRAGGTSYEQYF. CDR3 DNA sequence: TGTGCCGTGCGAGCAGGAGGGACCTCCTACGAGCAGTACTTC.